This entry lists 13 T cell receptor beta chains sequenced from one sample in a study of breast tumors, draining lymph nodes, adjacent tissues (dated by TCRdb to about 2016). The protocol used for the library was multiplex PCR. Data came from an Illumina HiSeq 2000. TCRdb's own reprocessing of the public reads used fastp at Q25 and MiXCR and kept productive beta chains. Rows are unified per CDR3 protein, each entry keeping the most common DNA and genes. For this sample there are fewer than 150,000 distinct CDR3 sequences; about 20% appear just once. The leading ten clones occupy 2% to 2.5% of the sample. Lymph node samples came from the axillary draining lymph nodes of breast cancer patients. The sequenced material came from axillary lymph node tissue. These receptors all stem from a female donor with breast cancer. Some clones in this sample may be carry-over from other donors' samples.

This clonotype has ten or more counts. The chain couples TRBV24-1 to TRBJ2-1; unclear D gene. Germline V CDR1 and CDR2: KGHDR, SFDVKD. V was clipped by 4 bases and J by 4 bases, with 10 bases between them. CDR3 size: 14 residues. CDR3 loop: CATSESGRYNEQFF. The DNA for the CDR3 is TGTGCCACCAGTGAATCCGGACGGTACAATGAGCAGTTCTTC.

This clonotype was recorded at least ten times. The V call is TRBV30, the J call TRBJ2-3; 9 nucleotides align to TRBD2. This CDR3 has 14 residues. V lost 4 bases and J lost 2; bases outside the gene matches: 4. The germline V gene has CDR1 GTSNPN and CDR2 SVGIG (reference sequence). The CDR3 coding sequence is TGTGCCTGGACCCCGGGACTAGCCACAGATACGCAGTATTTT. Residues: CAWTPGLATDTQYF. The whole variable domain, remainder taken from reference TRBV30 and TRBJ2-3, is SQTIHQWPATLVQPVGSPLSLECTVEGTSNPNLYWYRQAAGRGLQLLFYSVGIGQISSEVPQNLSASRPQDRQFILSSKKLLLSDSGFYLCAWTPGLATDTQYFGPGTRLTVL.

This clonotype was recorded at least ten times. The V gene is TRBV12-3 or TRBV12-4, the J gene TRBJ2-7; D is perhaps TRBD2 (6 bases). The CDR3 has 15 residues. V was shortened by 3 bases and J by 0 bases, with 12 bases between the two germline ends. The CDR3 region has the DNA TGTGCCAGCAGTTTCCGGGGTAGCGGCTCCTACGAGCAGTACTTC. Its protein product is CASSFRGSGSYEQYF.

This clonotype was seen ten or more times. This sequence joins TRBV20-1 and TRBJ2-1; D may be TRBD1 or TRBD2 (6 bases each). The CDR3 spans 17 residues. CDR1 and CDR2 from the germline V gene are DFQATT and SNEGSKA (reference sequence). The V and J ends lost 0 bases and 8 bases respectively, with 23 bases between them. In nucleotides, the CDR3 is TGCAGTGCTAGAGACTCCACAAGGGGGGTCCTTTTCGATGAGCAGTTCTTC. This codes for CSARDSTRGVLFDEQFF.

This clonotype was found a few times. The genes are TRBV3-1 and TRBJ2-3, with 10 positions matching TRBD2. Germline-derived CDR1 and CDR2 are LGHDT and YNNKEL (reference sequence). With 3 bases clipped from V and 8 bases from J, the junction kept 23 bases outside the gene matches. The CDR3 runs 20 residues. The CDR3 bases are TGTGCCAGCAGCCACGGACGCCCTGGGGCTAGCGGGAGAGATTGGGGTACGCAGTATTTT. Protein product: CASSHGRPGASGRDWGTQYF.

In its sample, this clonotype was seen a few times. The genes are TRBV28 and TRBJ2-7; D unclear. The CDR3 runs 13 residues. The germline V and J ends were trimmed by 6 bases and 2 bases, with 11 bases remaining between them. The germline V gene encodes CDR1 MDHEN and CDR2 SYDVKM. The CDR3 loop reads CASSLGPAYEQYF. As DNA, the CDR3 is TGTGCCAGCAGCCTGGGTCCAGCCTACGAGCAGTACTTC.

The sample holds many counts of this clonotype. The chain is built from TRBV19 and TRBJ2-1; 9 bases are shared with TRBD1. V shed 8 bases and J 4 bases; nucleotides not matched to a gene: 12. Looked up from germline, CDR1 is LNHDA and CDR2 is SQIVND (reference sequence). This CDR3 has 16 amino acids. The CDR3 is CASSPGTGTMYNEQFF. CDR3 coding DNA: TGTGCCAGTTCCCCCGGGACAGGGACCATGTACAATGAGCAGTTCTTC. The full variable domain, its missing parts supplied by reference TRBV19 and TRBJ2-1, is DGGITQSPKYLFRKEGQNVTLSCEQNLNHDAMYWYRQDPGQGLRLIYYSQIVNDFQKGDIAEGYSVSREKKESFPLTVTSAQKNPTAFYLCASSPGTGTMYNEQFFGPGTRLTVL.

Note on this clonotype: Being one base from a much bigger clone, this may be a read error. The chain is built from TRBV11-2 and TRBJ1-5, with a possible D match to TRBD1 (6 bases). The CDR3 length is 14 residues. CDR1 and CDR2 from the germline V gene are SGHAT and FQNNGV. CDR3 sequence: CAGSLQGFNQPQHF. The CDR3 region has the DNA TGTGCCGGCAGCCTACAGGGATTCAATCAGCCCCAGCATTTT.

This clonotype came up many times. The chain joins TRBV2 to TRBJ2-7; 7 bases are a match to TRBD1. Germline lookup yields CDR1 SNHLY and CDR2 FYNNEI. The CDR3 has 13 amino acids. V lost 4 bases to trimming and J lost 6 bases; unmatched junction nucleotides: 6. The CDR3 DNA follows: TGTGCCAGCAGTGCCTCGACAGGGCTCGAGCAGTACTTC. This gives the protein CASSASTGLEQYF. Together with reference TRBV2 and TRBJ2-7, the CDR3 gives the full variable domain: EPEVTQTPSHQVTQMGQEVILRCVPISNHLYFYWYRQILGQKVEFLVSFYNNEISEKSEIFDDQFSVERPDGSNFTLKIRSTKLEDSAMYFCASSASTGLEQYFGPGTRLTVT.

This clonotype was observed many times. V gene TRBV9 combines with J gene TRBJ2-7; TRBD2 agrees at 7 bases. The CDR3 has 14 amino acids. CDR1 and CDR2 from the germline V gene are SGDLS and YYNGEE. J was trimmed by 6 bases and V by 0 bases; bases with no gene match: 6. CDR3 in DNA: TGTGCCAGCAGCGTAGGCGGGAGAAGTAGCGAGCAGTACTTC. This translates into CASSVGGRSSEQYF.

This sequence joins TRBV6-5 and TRBJ2-1; unclear D gene. Trimming pared 2 bases from V and 6 bases from J, leaving 11 bases between. Germline-derived CDR1 and CDR2 are MNHEY and SVGAGI. The CDR3 is made up of 14 amino acids. The CDR3 nucleotides are TGTGCCAGCAGTTACCAAGGACGAGCCAATGAGCAGTTCTTC. Its protein is CASSYQGRANEQFF.

This clonotype was found once. Its ends do not fully match the called genes, so a read error is possible. The V call is TRBV27, the J call TRBJ2-3; 14 positions agree with TRBD2. Germline lookup yields CDR1 MNHEY and CDR2 SMNVEV (reference sequence). CDR3 length equals 19 residues. CDR3 sequence reads: CACSLGLAGVSRISDTQYF. CDR3 nucleotides: TGTGCCTGCAGTTTGGGACTAGCGGGAGTCAGCCGGATCTCAGATACGCAGTATTTT.

The table lists this clonotype with a few counts. The chain uses TRBV28 and TRBJ1-2, with 8 nucleotides matching TRBD1. Per germline, CDR1 MDHEN and CDR2 SYDVKM. The trim removed 6 bases at V and 3 bases at J, leaving 15 bases unmatched. The CDR3 runs 17 residues. The CDR3 region is CASSGTLHTGGDYGYTF. The DNA for the CDR3 is TGTGCCAGCAGCGGGACTTTACACACAGGGGGAGACTATGGCTACACCTTC.